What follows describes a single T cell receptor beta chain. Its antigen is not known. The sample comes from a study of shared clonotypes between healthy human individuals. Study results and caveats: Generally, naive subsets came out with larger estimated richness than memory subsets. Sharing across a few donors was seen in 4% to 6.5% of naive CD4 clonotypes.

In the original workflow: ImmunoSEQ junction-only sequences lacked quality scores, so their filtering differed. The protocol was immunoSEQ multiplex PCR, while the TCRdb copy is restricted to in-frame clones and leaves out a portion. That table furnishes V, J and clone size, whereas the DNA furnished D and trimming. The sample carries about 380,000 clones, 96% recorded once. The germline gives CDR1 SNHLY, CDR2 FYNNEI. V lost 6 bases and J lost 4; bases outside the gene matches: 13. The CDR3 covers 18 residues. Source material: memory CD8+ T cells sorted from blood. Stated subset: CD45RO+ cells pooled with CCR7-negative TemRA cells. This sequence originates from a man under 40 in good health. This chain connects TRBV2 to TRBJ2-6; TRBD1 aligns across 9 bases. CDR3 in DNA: TGTGCCAGCAGCGGGGGTACAGGGGGCGCGTTCGGGGCCAACGTCCTGACTTTC. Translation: CASSGGTGGAFGANVLTF. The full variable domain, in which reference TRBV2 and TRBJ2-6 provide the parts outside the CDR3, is EPEVTQTPSHQVTQMGQEVILRCVPISNHLYFYWYRQILGQKVEFLVSFYNNEISEKSEIFDDQFSVERPDGSNFTLKIRSTKLEDSAMYFCASSGGTGGAFGANVLTFGAGSRLTVL.